A selection of T cell receptor beta chains follows, all from one sample in a study of T-cell memory formation after mild COVID-19. TCRdb re-analysed the 5' RACE reads in MiXCR, keeping a single row per CDR3 protein. The sample lists around 310,000 distinct CDR3 sequences; roughly 15% were seen once. Sequenced material: PBMCs or a T cell subset sorted from them (not recorded which). Receptor source: a young man who had mild COVID-19 (a few samples of this study predate the infection). Cell type and time point are not known. The CDR3 runs from the conserved cysteine through the conserved F or W. The order of the fields is V gene, D gene, J gene, clone size, CDR3 protein, CDR3 DNA. D genes are given only for firm matches. For some rows the clone size is stated as once, few or many, or as a class when expanded; others skip it.

TRBV24-1	.	TRBJ2-3	.	CATSRTKMADTQYF	TGTGCCACCAGTCGGACGAAGATGGCAGATACGCAGTATTTT
TRBV5-1	TRBD2	TRBJ2-1	.	CASSLELLRGGRNEQFF	TGCGCCAGCAGCTTGGAGTTGTTGCGGGGGGGCCGGAATGAGCAGTTCTTC
TRBV12-3/TRBV12-4	.	TRBJ2-1	few	CASSFPVQEQFF	TGTGCCAGCAGTTTCCCGGTGCAGGAGCAGTTCTTC
TRBV7-9	TRBD1	TRBJ1-4	.	CASSTGQGTTNEKLFF	TGTGCCAGCAGCACCGGACAGGGGACCACTAATGAAAAACTGTTTTTT
TRBV12-3/TRBV12-4	.	TRBJ1-5	few	CASSEGGFRQPQHF	TGTGCCAGCAGTGAGGGCGGGTTTAGACAGCCCCAGCATTTT
TRBV12-3/TRBV12-4	.	TRBJ2-7	.	CASATRDGSYEQYF	TGTGCCAGCGCAACCCGGGACGGATCCTACGAGCAGTACTTC
TRBV4-3	.	TRBJ2-6	many	CASSQDAGSGANVLTF	TGCGCCAGCAGCCAAGATGCAGGCTCTGGGGCCAACGTCCTGACTTTC
TRBV20-1	.	TRBJ2-7	.	CSASTLAGHEQYF	TGCAGTGCTAGTACACTAGCTGGCCACGAGCAGTACTTC
TRBV7-9	.	TRBJ2-1	few	CASSQEDKYNEQFF	TGTGCCAGCAGCCAAGAGGACAAGTACAATGAGCAGTTCTTC
TRBV6-6	TRBD1	TRBJ1-1	.	CASSHAGTGGYTEAFF	TGTGCCAGCAGTCACGCCGGGACAGGGGGGTACACTGAAGCTTTCTTT
TRBV7-8	.	TRBJ2-6	few	CASSLVAGALGGANVLTF	TGTGCCAGCAGCTTAGTGGCAGGGGCGTTGGGTGGGGCCAACGTCCTGACTTTC
TRBV20-1	.	TRBJ2-5	.	CSARASGAETQYF	TGCAGTGCTAGAGCCTCTGGGGCCGAGACCCAGTACTTC
TRBV20-1	TRBD1	TRBJ2-4	many	CSALDSQGDKNIQYF	TGCAGTGCTCTTGACTCCCAGGGGGACAAAAACATTCAGTACTTC
TRBV29-1	.	TRBJ1-4	.	CSVEGNSEKLFF	TGCAGCGTTGAGGGCAACTCGGAAAAACTGTTTTTT
TRBV6-6	TRBD1	TRBJ1-2	few	CASSYSQGTGGYTF	TGTGCCAGCAGTTATTCACAGGGGACGGGGGGCTACACCTTC
TRBV20-1	.	TRBJ1-6	.	CSARDSGGGYYNSPLHF	TGCAGTGCTAGAGATAGTGGGGGGGGTTACTATAATTCACCCCTCCACTTT
TRBV7-9	.	TRBJ2-2	few	CASSHIGTTENTGELFF	TGTGCCAGCAGCCATATCGGGACGACGGAGAACACCGGGGAGCTGTTTTTT
TRBV7-2	TRBD2	TRBJ2-1	many	CASSPSGGSGNLYNEQFF	TGTGCCAGCAGCCCCAGTGGGGGTAGCGGGAATCTTTACAATGAGCAGTTCTTC
TRBV28	TRBD1	TRBJ1-6	.	CASSYAEDRVNSPLHF	TGTGCCAGCAGTTATGCGGAAGACAGGGTGAATTCACCCCTCCACTTT
TRBV7-3	TRBD2	TRBJ2-5	few	CASSYLGGSGGPETQYF	TGTGCCAGCAGCTACCTGGGCGGCAGCGGGGGACCTGAGACCCAGTACTTC
TRBV20-1	.	TRBJ2-2	few	CSARPATGSNTGELFF	TGCAGTGCTAGACCAGCGACAGGCTCGAACACCGGGGAGCTGTTTTTT
TRBV7-2	TRBD1	TRBJ1-2	.	CASSPRTGRNYGYTF	TGTGCCAGCAGCCCCCGGACAGGGCGGAACTATGGCTACACCTTC
TRBV12-3/TRBV12-4	TRBD2	TRBJ2-3	few	CASRQIAGGPEDTQYF	TGTGCCAGCAGGCAAATAGCGGGGGGGCCAGAAGATACGCAGTATTTT
TRBV29-1	TRBD1	TRBJ2-1	.	CSVLPGTGSYNEQFF	TGCAGCGTCCTCCCCGGGACAGGGTCCTACAATGAGCAGTTCTTC
TRBV20-1	.	TRBJ2-2	few	CSARKPGLSNTGELFF	TGCAGTGCTAGAAAACCGGGACTCTCTAACACCGGGGAGCTGTTTTTT
TRBV15	.	TRBJ2-3	.	CATSRELSTDTQYF	TGTGCCACCAGCAGAGAACTAAGCACAGATACGCAGTATTTT
TRBV30	TRBD1	TRBJ2-2	.	CAWSVFGTANTGELFF	TGTGCCTGGAGTGTCTTTGGGACAGCCAACACCGGGGAGCTGTTTTTT
TRBV5-1	.	TRBJ1-2	.	CASSLGGRGPSYGYTF	TGCGCCAGCAGCTTGGGTGGACGGGGGCCCTCCTATGGCTACACCTTC
TRBV28	TRBD1	TRBJ1-2	few	CAIDRGVENYGYTF	TGTGCCATCGACAGGGGCGTTGAAAACTATGGCTACACCTTC
TRBV20-1	TRBD2	TRBJ2-1	.	CSAVPGLAVDEQFF	TGCAGTGCTGTACCGGGACTAGCGGTTGATGAGCAGTTCTTC
TRBV14	TRBD1	TRBJ2-1	.	CASSQDRGIRNEQFF	TGTGCCAGCAGCCAAGACAGGGGGATTCGGAATGAGCAGTTCTTC
TRBV6-2/TRBV6-3	.	TRBJ2-1	few	CASTQRGNEQFF	TGTGCCAGCACCCAACGGGGGAATGAGCAGTTCTTC
TRBV7-2	.	TRBJ1-1	.	CASSWGLGEAFF	TGTGCCAGCAGCTGGGGCCTGGGAGAAGCTTTCTTT
TRBV4-3	.	TRBJ2-3	.	CASSPLLGEDTQYF	TGCGCCAGCAGCCCGCTACTGGGTGAAGATACGCAGTATTTT
TRBV5-1	TRBD1	TRBJ2-2	.	CASSPQGAGTGELFF	TGCGCCAGCAGTCCACAGGGGGCCGGCACCGGGGAGCTGTTTTTT
TRBV7-2	.	TRBJ1-3	.	CASSFGPSGNTIYF	TGTGCCAGCAGCTTCGGTCCTTCTGGAAACACCATATATTTT
TRBV7-2	.	TRBJ2-7	few	CASTGGDTMKEQYF	TGTGCCAGCACCGGAGGGGACACCATGAAAGAGCAGTACTTC
TRBV7-6	.	TRBJ2-7	many	CASSSRAGAGEQYF	TGTGCCAGCAGCTCCCGGGCAGGGGCTGGCGAGCAGTACTTC
TRBV20-1	.	TRBJ2-3	.	CSARPTGGGLQYF	TGCAGTGCTAGACCTACGGGGGGCGGATTGCAGTATTTT
TRBV9	TRBD1	TRBJ2-5	few	CASSVGTGEGTQYF	TGTGCCAGCAGCGTAGGGACAGGGGAGGGGACCCAGTACTTC
TRBV29-1	TRBD1	TRBJ2-5	.	CSVGTGSGQETQYF	TGCAGCGTTGGGACAGGGTCGGGGCAAGAGACCCAGTACTTC
TRBV6-6	TRBD1	TRBJ1-5	.	CASSPPQGIQPQHF	TGTGCCAGCAGTCCACCACAGGGGATTCAGCCCCAGCATTTT
TRBV28	.	TRBJ1-1	.	CATGLREAFF	TGCGCGACGGGGCTCAGAGAAGCTTTCTTT
TRBV3-1	.	TRBJ1-4	few	CASRQGFGTGNEKLFF	TGTGCCAGCAGACAAGGGTTCGGGACGGGTAATGAAAAACTGTTTTTT
TRBV6-2/TRBV6-3	.	TRBJ1-5	few	CASRAGLNQPQHF	TGTGCCAGCCGGGCGGGATTGAATCAGCCCCAGCATTTT
TRBV7-8	.	TRBJ1-1	.	CASSLVGTDEAFF	TGTGCCAGCAGCTTAGTCGGGACGGATGAAGCTTTCTTT
TRBV14	.	TRBJ2-3	.	CASSQDKGITDTQYF	TGTGCCAGCAGCCAAGATAAAGGGATCACAGATACGCAGTATTTT
TRBV6-6	.	TRBJ2-1	.	CASILSPGTKFGDEQFF	TGTGCCAGCATCCTTAGCCCCGGGACAAAATTCGGGGATGAGCAGTTCTTC